The TCR beta chain under discussion was sequenced for a study of cytomegalovirus exposure and HLA in healthy donors. With 2 bases removed from V and 3 bases from J, the gap between germline ends came to 11 bases. The germline V gene has CDR1 SGHDT and CDR2 YYEEEE. The CDR3 consists of 14 residues. The primer mix had 60 Vbeta and 13 Jbeta primers. The method was immunoSEQ multiplex PCR; TCRdb's version includes in-frame clones alone and lacks a portion of them. Of 100,000 to 150,000 clones in the sample, roughly 8.8% were seen once. This TCR derives from a woman aged 40 to 49 in good health and CMV-seropositive. Sequenced material: PBMCs. J is TRBJ2-5 and V is TRBV5-6, with D tentatively TRBD1 (6 bases). CDR3 residues: CASSFAGAEETQYF. The CDR3 DNA reads as TGTGCCAGCAGCTTCGCAGGGGCGGAAGAGACCCAGTACTTC.